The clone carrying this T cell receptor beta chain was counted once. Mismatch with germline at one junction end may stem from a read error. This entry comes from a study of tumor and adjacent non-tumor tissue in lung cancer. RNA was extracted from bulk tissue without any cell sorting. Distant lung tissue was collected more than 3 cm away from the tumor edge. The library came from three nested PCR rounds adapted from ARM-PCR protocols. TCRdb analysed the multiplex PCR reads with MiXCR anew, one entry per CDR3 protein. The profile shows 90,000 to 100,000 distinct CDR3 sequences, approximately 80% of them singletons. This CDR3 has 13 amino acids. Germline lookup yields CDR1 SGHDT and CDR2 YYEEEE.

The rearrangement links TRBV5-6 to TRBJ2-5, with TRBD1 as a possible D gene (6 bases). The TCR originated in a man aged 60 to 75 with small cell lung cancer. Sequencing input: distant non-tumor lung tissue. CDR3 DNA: TGTGCCAGCAGCTTGGGGGGGCTGGATACCCATTACTTC. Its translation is CASSLGGLDTHYF.